This T cell receptor (beta chain) was captured in a study of TIL therapy for anti-PD-1-resistant metastatic lung cancer. Turning to the study itself: Tumors were harvested before any PD-1/PD-L1 blockade. Tumors carried a median around 1.4 non-synonymous mutations per megabase.

Sequencing used immunoSEQ v3. TCRdb's table, derived via immunoSEQ multiplex PCR, lists solely in-frame clones and lacks some. Among 10,000 to 15,000 clones listed, about 80% were seen once. As to this clone: Its target is unknown.

The trim removed 8 bases at V and 7 bases at J, leaving 5 bases unmatched. The CDR3 is 13 amino acids. CDR1 and CDR2 (germline): MNHNS, SASEGT. Time point defined: pre-treatment sample, taken before nivolumab and TIL therapy. Findings and limits, study-wide: After infusion, TIL clonotypes partly replaced peripheral T cells and declined over months.

The sample consisted of blood, taken at baseline. The chain has TRBV6-1 and TRBJ2-1; 10 bases fit TRBD1. The TCR sequence derives from a person aged 25-79 years with non-small cell lung cancer. CDR3 amino acids: CASRDRGGNEQFF. The CDR3 coding sequence is TGTGCCAGCCGGGACAGGGGAGGGAATGAGCAGTTCTTC.